The 3 T cell receptor beta chains below all came from one sample that was sequenced in a study of cytomegalovirus exposure and HLA in healthy donors. Both 60 Vbeta primers and 13 Jbeta primers went into the PCR. Libraries were prepared by immunoSEQ multiplex PCR; TCRdb keeps only in-frame clonotypes and omits some of them. Of 75,000 to 95,000 clones listed, roughly two thirds are singletons. The specimen sequenced was PBMCs. These receptors originate from a woman younger than 45 in good health and CMV-seronegative.

Regarding this clone: Other nucleotide sequences in the sample specify the same CDR3. This chain joins TRBV18 and TRBJ1-1, with unresolved D. Trimming shortened V by 3 bases and J by 2 bases, and 4 bases separated the two germline ends. In germline, CDR1 is KGHSH, CDR2 LQKENI. This CDR3 has 12 amino acids. The CDR3 here is CASSPLNTEAFF. CDR3 nucleotides: TGTGCCAGCTCACCCTTAAACACTGAAGCTTTCTTT.

This clone was found a few times. The chain carries TRBV28 and TRBJ1-3; D might be TRBD1 (6 bases). CDR1 MDHEN and CDR2 SYDVKM come from the germline V gene. This CDR3 has 13 residues. V lost 6 bases, J lost 2 bases, and 8 bases lay in between. The CDR3 protein is CASRRTAGNTIYF. CDR3 in DNA: TGTGCCAGCAGACGGACAGCTGGAAACACCATATATTTT.

Comments on this clone: Distinct nucleotide sequences in the sample also encode this CDR3. The chain links TRBV7-2 to TRBJ1-5, with no clear D. V shed 1 base and J shed 4 bases, with 8 bases lying between them. The CDR3 loop spans 14 amino acids. Germline CDR1 reads SGHTA; CDR2 reads FQGNSA. The CDR3 loop reads CASSLGVLNQPQHF. In DNA, the CDR3 is TGTGCCAGCAGCTTAGGAGTCCTTAATCAGCCCCAGCATTTT. Full variable domain (rest looked up from reference TRBV7-2 and TRBJ1-5): GAGVSQSPSNKVTEKGKDVELRCDPISGHTALYWYRQSLGQGLEFLIYFQGNSAPDKSGLPSDRFSAERTGGSVSTLTIQRTQQEDSAVYLCASSLGVLNQPQHFGDGTRLSIL.